The 6 T cell receptor beta chains in this list originate from one sample, sequenced in a study of early T cells in non-severe SARS-CoV-2 infection. TCRdb ran MiXCR on the 5' RACE reads and lists one entry per CDR3 protein. The table has nearly 90,000 distinct CDR3 sequences, around 14% seen once. The sequencing input was whole blood. The receptors stem from an adult who was a healthcare worker with PCR-confirmed SARS-CoV-2 infection or an uninfected control (not recorded which).

This clonotype was counted between two and nine times. The chain couples TRBV6-5 to TRBJ2-1, with 14 bases matching TRBD2. This CDR3 has 19 residues. The ends lost 7 bases at V and 0 bases at J; junction bases unmatched: 11. From germline, CDR1 is MNHEY and CDR2 SVGAGI. CDR3 region: CASTLRRGTSGSSYNEQFF. The CDR3, as DNA: TGTGCCAGCACCCTACGCCGAGGGACTAGCGGGAGCTCCTACAATGAGCAGTTCTTC.

This clonotype appeared many times. The rearrangement uses TRBV3-1 and TRBJ2-1, with 9 nucleotides matching TRBD1. Trimming cost V 4 bases and J 9 bases; bases outside gene matches: 7. In germline, CDR1 is LGHDT, CDR2 YNNKEL (reference sequence). CDR3 length: 14 amino acids. CDR3 in amino acids: CASSPITGGIEQFF. CDR3 nucleotide sequence: TGTGCCAGCAGCCCTATAACAGGGGGCATTGAGCAGTTCTTC.

V is TRBV29-1 and J is TRBJ1-1; D not certain. CDR1 SQVTM and CDR2 ANQGSEA come from the germline V gene. V was shortened by 4 bases and J by 1 base, with 7 bases between the two germline ends. The CDR3 sequence is 12 residues long. The CDR3 loop reads CSVGQANTEAFF. DNA of the CDR3: TGCAGCGTTGGGCAGGCGAACACTGAAGCTTTCTTT.

This clonotype was observed a few times. The chain uses TRBV24-1 and TRBJ1-4; 7 nucleotides match TRBD1. The CDR3 is 16 residues long. Germline V gene lookup returns CDR1 KGHDR and CDR2 SFDVKD. Unmatched junction bases numbered 10, after V lost 3 bases and J lost 7 bases. The CDR3 here is CATSDARQGVREKLFF. CDR3 sequence (DNA): TGTGCCACCAGTGATGCGAGACAGGGTGTGCGTGAAAAACTGTTTTTT.

This clonotype was detected many times. This chain joins TRBV5-1 and TRBJ2-7; 10 bases map to TRBD2. The CDR3 runs to 13 residues. The junction had 1 base not matched to a gene; V was cut back by 4 bases and J by 3 bases. Germline V CDR1 and CDR2: SGHRS, YFSETQ. CDR3: CASSASGSYEQYF. CDR3 sequence (DNA): TGCGCCAGCAGCGCTAGCGGGAGCTACGAGCAGTACTTC.

The sample holds a few counts of this clonotype. This rearrangement joins TRBV29-1 to TRBJ1-1; D is unclear. The CDR3 has 12 residues. In germline, CDR1 is SQVTM, CDR2 ANQGSEA. The V end was cut by 3 bases, the J end by 2 bases, with 7 bases between. The CDR3: CSVEAENTEAFF. CDR3 DNA: TGCAGCGTTGAGGCGGAAAACACTGAAGCTTTCTTT.